This passage covers 31 T cell receptor beta chains from one sample sequenced in a study of T cells after yellow fever vaccination. TCRdb recomputed calls from the 5' RACE reads with MiXCR, one row per CDR3 protein. The sample lists 95,000 to 100,000 distinct CDR3 sequences; under 6.5% were seen once. The specimen was CD8+ T cells sorted from PBMCs, collected 10 days after the yellow fever booster vaccination. Receptors originate from a man between 18 and 29 years old who received the YFV17D yellow fever vaccine.

The chain is built from TRBV7-2 and TRBJ1-1; D is ambiguous. Germline lookup yields CDR1 SGHTA and CDR2 FQGNSA. The CDR3 loop spans 11 amino acids. Trimming left V 5 bases short and J 7 bases short, with 8 bases between. The CDR3 reads CASSPTDEAFF. The CDR3 nucleotides are TGTGCCAGCAGCCCGACGGATGAAGCTTTCTTT.

This clonotype was picked up a small number of times. This chain connects TRBV4-1 to TRBJ1-5, with D perhaps TRBD1 (5 bases). This CDR3 spans 15 amino acids. The V end lost 4 bases, the J end lost 0 bases, and 10 bases lay between the germline ends. The germline V gene has CDR1 MGHRA and CDR2 YSYEKL. Here the CDR3 reads CASSLRRVSNQPQHF. In nucleotides, the CDR3 is TGCGCCAGCAGCCTCCGCAGGGTTAGCAATCAGCCCCAGCATTTT.

This clonotype was observed a handful of times. The rearrangement joins TRBV27 to TRBJ2-7, with D maybe TRBD2 (5 bases). Germline V gene sequence: CDR1 MNHEY, CDR2 SMNVEV (reference sequence). V lost 7 bases to trimming and J lost 7 bases, with 17 bases between them. The CDR3 has 13 residues. The CDR3 DNA reads as TGTGCCAGCACGGGGATGACCCTACGAGAGCAGTACTTC. Protein: CASTGMTLREQYF.

This clonotype was recorded a few times. The chain has TRBV7-9 and TRBJ2-7; unclear D gene. This CDR3 has 14 amino acids. Between the trimmed V and J ends, which lost 5 bases and 3 bases, there was a span of 14 bases. The germline CDR1 and CDR2 sequences are SEHNR and FQNEAQ (reference sequence). The CDR3 is CASSPPRQFYEQYF. As DNA, the CDR3 is TGTGCCAGCAGCCCTCCTCGGCAGTTCTACGAGCAGTACTTC.

In this sample, this clonotype turned up many times. This chain joins TRBV7-8 and TRBJ2-3, with 11 bases matching TRBD1. The CDR3 length is 15 residues. Trimming cost V 5 bases and J 4 bases; bases outside gene matches: 5. Germline CDR1 SGHVS, CDR2 FQNEAQ. DNA of the CDR3: TGTGCCAGCAGCCCGCCGGGACAGGGGGCAGATACGCAGTATTTT. This sequence encodes CASSPPGQGADTQYF.

The chain carries TRBV5-1 and TRBJ2-3, with a possible D match to TRBD2 (5 bases). This CDR3 region has 13 residues. V was shortened by 4 bases and J by 5 bases, with 11 bases between the two germline ends. The V gene's germline CDR1 is SGHRS and CDR2 YFSETQ. The CDR3 spells CASSGRVEDTQYF. Written as DNA, the CDR3 is TGCGCCAGCAGCGGGCGGGTTGAAGATACGCAGTATTTT.

This clonotype was counted only a few times. V and J are TRBV2 and TRBJ1-5; 9 positions match TRBD1. Germline lookup yields CDR1 SNHLY and CDR2 FYNNEI. The CDR3 is 16 amino acids. Trimming at V came to 6 bases and at J to 0 bases, leaving 6 bases not matched to a gene. Written as DNA, the CDR3 is TGTGCCAGCAGGGCAGACAGGGGGGATAGCAATCAGCCCCAGCATTTT. It yields the protein CASRADRGDSNQPQHF.

This clonotype was seen repeatedly, ten times or more. This sequence joins TRBV7-2 and TRBJ2-1; no firm D call. V lost 1 base and J 6 bases, leaving 4 bases between the germline ends. In germline, CDR1 is SGHTA, CDR2 FQGNSA. The CDR3 sequence is 12 residues long. The CDR3 nucleotides read TGTGCCAGCAGCTTAGGCCTCAATGAGCAGTTCTTC. It specifies CASSLGLNEQFF.

This chain joins TRBV5-1 and TRBJ1-1, with D possibly TRBD1 on 5 matching bases. CDR3 length equals 14 residues. The germline V gene has CDR1 SGHRS and CDR2 YFSETQ. V gave up 2 bases and J gave up 1 base, with 9 bases separating them. The CDR3 spells CASSFRGTNTEAFF. DNA of the CDR3: TGCGCCAGCAGCTTTCGGGGGACGAACACTGAAGCTTTCTTT.

Ten or more counts support this clonotype. V gene TRBV20-1 combines with J gene TRBJ1-5; 12 bases are shared with TRBD1. Germline V CDR1 and CDR2: DFQATT, SNEGSKA (reference sequence). The CDR3 consists of 16 residues. V gave up 1 base and J gave up 7 bases; unmatched junction bases: 8. CDR3 sequence: CSARASGQGAGQPQHF. In nucleotides, the CDR3 is TGCAGTGCTAGAGCTTCGGGACAGGGGGCGGGCCAGCCCCAGCATTTT.

This clonotype occurred many times. The V gene is TRBV7-2, the J gene TRBJ2-3; 10 nucleotides match TRBD2. The germline V gene encodes CDR1 SGHTA and CDR2 FQGNSA. V lost 5 bases to trimming and J lost 4 bases; unmatched junction nucleotides: 9. The CDR3 covers 16 residues. CDR3 loop: CASSRASGGGADTQYF. The CDR3 DNA reads TGTGCCAGCAGCCGAGCTAGCGGGGGAGGGGCAGATACGCAGTATTTT.

The CDR3 region has the DNA TGCACCGGATGGGGACAGGGGAGTAGCACTGAAGCTTTCTTT. Protein: CTGWGQGSSTEAFF. The chain combines TRBV29-1 with TRBJ1-1; 10 bases are a match to TRBD1. In germline, CDR1 is SQVTM, CDR2 ANQGSEA. CDR3 size: 14 residues.

The sample holds many counts of this clonotype. The rearrangement links TRBV4-3 to TRBJ2-3, with 7 bases lining up with TRBD2. V was pared by 0 bases and J by 6 bases, with 9 bases of the junction left unmatched. Germline lookup yields CDR1 LGHNA and CDR2 YSLEER. The CDR3 length is 16 residues. CDR3 protein: CASSQEGLAAGDTQYF. The CDR3, as DNA: TGCGCCAGCAGCCAAGAAGGTCTAGCGGCAGGGGATACGCAGTATTTT.

This clonotype was counted between two and nine times. V is TRBV4-3 and J is TRBJ2-4; D gene unclear. The V and J ends lost 0 bases and 2 bases respectively, with 14 bases between them. CDR1 and CDR2 (germline): LGHNA, YSLEER. The CDR3 contains 17 residues. CDR3 protein: CASSQDWGRMSKNIQYF. The CDR3 nucleotides read TGCGCCAGCAGCCAAGACTGGGGAAGGATGTCCAAAAACATTCAGTACTTC.

This clonotype was seen a few times. This chain links TRBV7-7 with TRBJ2-1; the D is unclear. This CDR3 is built from 16 residues. Germline-derived CDR1 and CDR2 are SSHAT and FNYEAQ (reference sequence). Deletions cut 1 base from V and 0 bases from J, with 10 bases between. The CDR3 nucleotides are TGTGCCAGCAGCTTAGGGTGGACGGCCTCCTACAATGAGCAGTTCTTC. This codes for CASSLGWTASYNEQFF.

This clonotype was recorded many times. This chain connects TRBV5-1 to TRBJ2-3, with D possibly being TRBD2 (7 bases). The V gene lost 0 bases and the J gene lost 2 bases, with 10 bases spanning the gap. The CDR3 totals 15 residues. The V gene's germline CDR1 is SGHRS and CDR2 YFSETQ. The CDR3 bases are TGCGCCAGCAGCTTGGAAGGGGGGGTCACAGATACGCAGTATTTT. Protein product: CASSLEGGVTDTQYF.

This clonotype was found a few times. J is TRBJ1-6 and V is TRBV6-2 or TRBV6-3; possibly TRBD1 for D (6 bases). The CDR3 covers 15 residues. CDR1 is MNHEY, CDR2 SVGEGT, per germline. V was trimmed by 7 bases and J by 3 bases, leaving 13 bases between them. In DNA form, the CDR3 reads TGTGCCAGCAATCTGGACAGTCTCTATAATTCACCCCTCCACTTT. It codes for CASNLDSLYNSPLHF.

This clonotype has a count of ten or more. The V call is TRBV5-1, the J call TRBJ1-6; the D gene is possibly TRBD1 (5 bases). This CDR3 spans 15 amino acids. In germline, CDR1 is SGHRS, CDR2 YFSETQ. V dropped 3 bases and J dropped 6 bases, with 13 bases sitting between them. CDR3 residues: CASSSRRARNSPLHF. CDR3 nucleotide sequence: TGCGCCAGCAGCTCCCGCAGGGCCCGTAATTCACCCCTCCACTTT.

This clonotype was seen a few times. This rearrangement joins TRBV29-1 to TRBJ1-1, with 7 bases that match TRBD1. With V trimmed by 3 bases and J by 2 bases, 6 bases remained unmatched. The CDR3 length is 14 residues. Germline lookup yields CDR1 SQVTM and CDR2 ANQGSEA. The CDR3 here is CSVDGTELNTEAFF. The CDR3 nucleotides are TGCAGCGTTGACGGGACAGAATTAAACACTGAAGCTTTCTTT.

Only a few counts were recorded for this clonotype. The J gene is TRBJ2-5, the V gene TRBV7-9; no reliable D call. V lost 5 bases and J lost 0, with 10 bases in between. The CDR3 runs to 14 residues. CDR1 and CDR2 (germline): SEHNR, FQNEAQ (reference sequence). In nucleotides, the CDR3 is TGTGCCAGCAGCGAGGACCGGTACCAAGAGACCCAGTACTTC. Amino acids: CASSEDRYQETQYF. Combining the CDR3 with reference TRBV7-9 and TRBJ2-5 gives the whole variable domain DTGVSQNPRHKITKRGQNVTFRCDPISEHNRLYWYRQTLGQGPEFLTYFQNEAQLEKSRLLSDRFSAERPKGSFSTLEIQRTEQGDSAMYLCASSEDRYQETQYFGPGTRLLVL.

This clonotype was recorded a few times. The V gene is TRBV6-5, the J gene TRBJ1-3; tentative D call: TRBD1 (6 bases). The CDR3 has 12 residues. CDR1 MNHEY and CDR2 SVGAGI come from the germline V gene. The germline V and J ends were trimmed by 8 bases and 6 bases, with 11 bases remaining between them. CDR3 coding DNA: TGTGCCAGCGGGGAGGGGGTAAACACCATATATTTT. Amino acid sequence: CASGEGVNTIYF.

The table lists this clonotype with many counts. J is TRBJ2-2 and V is TRBV18, with 8 bases fitting TRBD1. The CDR3 consists of 17 residues. Germline V lookup: CDR1 KGHSH, CDR2 LQKENI. V shed 2 bases and J 1 base; nucleotides not matched to a gene: 6. The CDR3: CASSPAPGGLNTGELFF. CDR3 coding DNA: TGTGCCAGCTCACCAGCCCCAGGGGGCTTGAACACCGGGGAGCTGTTTTTT.

This clonotype was seen ten or more times. The chain recombines TRBV5-1 with TRBJ1-2, with 8 bases aligning to TRBD1. Germline CDR1 reads SGHRS; CDR2 reads YFSETQ. The CDR3 is made up of 14 amino acids. The V segment lost 6 bases and the J segment 4 bases; nucleotides outside the gene matches: 8. CDR3 sequence: CASTMTGAGYGYTF. Written as DNA, the CDR3 is TGCGCCAGCACCATGACAGGGGCCGGCTATGGCTACACCTTC.

V and J are TRBV19 and TRBJ2-1; TRBD1 aligns across 8 bases. The CDR3 contains 15 residues. Germline loops: CDR1 LNHDA, CDR2 SQIVND (reference sequence). V lost 6 bases, J lost 5 bases, and 9 bases stayed unmatched. The CDR3 here is CASRGDRKLNNEQFF. The CDR3 DNA reads TGTGCCAGTAGGGGGGACAGGAAACTCAACAATGAGCAGTTCTTC.

This clonotype appeared a few times. This rearrangement joins TRBV7-3 to TRBJ2-6, with D perhaps being TRBD1 or TRBD2 (5 bases each). Germline CDR1 and CDR2: SGHTA and FQGTGA. V lost 5 bases, J lost 5 bases, and 16 bases lay in between. This CDR3 region has 16 residues. CDR3 DNA sequence: TGTGCCAGCAGCAGGGACGCCGTTAGCCGGGCCAACGTCCTGACTTTC. The encoded protein is CASSRDAVSRANVLTF.

This clonotype has just a few counts. This sequence joins TRBV20-1 and TRBJ2-1; D is undetermined. Trimming took 0 bases from V and 10 from J, leaving 16 bases between them. Germline V gene lookup returns CDR1 DFQATT and CDR2 SNEGSKA (reference sequence). This CDR3 region has 14 residues. The CDR3: CSARDVRRPREQFF. In nucleotides, the CDR3 is TGCAGTGCTAGAGATGTTCGTAGGCCCCGGGAGCAGTTCTTC.

The sample holds many counts of this clonotype. The chain is built from TRBV6-2 or TRBV6-3 and TRBJ1-6, with D hard to call. Germline lookup yields CDR1 MNHEY and CDR2 SVGEGT. V lost 2 bases and J 4 bases, leaving 6 bases between the germline ends. CDR3 size: 14 residues. The CDR3 region is CASSYRNYNSPLHF. The CDR3 DNA reads as TGTGCCAGCAGTTACAGGAATTATAATTCACCCCTCCACTTT.

The J gene is TRBJ2-1, the V gene TRBV5-6; 10 nucleotides line up with TRBD1. CDR1 is SGHDT and CDR2 is YYEEEE in the germline V gene. The CDR3 extends over 15 amino acids. Losses at the gene ends were 2 bases for V and 7 bases for J; bases not matched to a gene: 6. The CDR3 DNA is TGTGCCAGCAGCTTTGGGACAGGGGCCCCAAATGAGCAGTTCTTC. It is translated as CASSFGTGAPNEQFF.

This clonotype appeared a few times. J is TRBJ1-1 and V is TRBV15; D is ambiguous. Germline assignment: CDR1 LNHNV and CDR2 YYDKDF (reference sequence). The CDR3 runs 16 residues. Deletions cut 1 base from V and 3 bases from J, with 15 bases between. Here the CDR3 reads CATSRVWGRADTEAFF. The CDR3 DNA follows: TGTGCCACCAGCAGAGTCTGGGGTCGTGCTGACACTGAAGCTTTCTTT.

In its sample, this clonotype was seen a few times. The V call is TRBV20-1, the J call TRBJ2-2; TRBD1 aligns across 9 bases. The junction had 18 bases not matched to a gene; V was cut back by 6 bases and J by 7 bases. The CDR3 sequence is 17 residues long. Germline assignment: CDR1 DFQATT and CDR2 SNEGSKA (reference sequence). The CDR3 is CSAPKSTGQGLNGELFF. Written as DNA, the CDR3 is TGCAGTGCCCCTAAGTCCACCGGACAGGGGCTCAACGGGGAGCTGTTTTTT.

The chain uses TRBV6-2 or TRBV6-3 and TRBJ2-5; D not resolved. Germline V gene data show CDR1 as MNHEY and CDR2 as SVGEGT. V shed 3 bases and J shed 7 bases, with 15 bases lying between them. The CDR3 spans 14 residues. The CDR3 DNA is TGTGCCAGCAGTTATGGGGATCTTACCGGGACCCAGTACTTC. This translates into CASSYGDLTGTQYF.